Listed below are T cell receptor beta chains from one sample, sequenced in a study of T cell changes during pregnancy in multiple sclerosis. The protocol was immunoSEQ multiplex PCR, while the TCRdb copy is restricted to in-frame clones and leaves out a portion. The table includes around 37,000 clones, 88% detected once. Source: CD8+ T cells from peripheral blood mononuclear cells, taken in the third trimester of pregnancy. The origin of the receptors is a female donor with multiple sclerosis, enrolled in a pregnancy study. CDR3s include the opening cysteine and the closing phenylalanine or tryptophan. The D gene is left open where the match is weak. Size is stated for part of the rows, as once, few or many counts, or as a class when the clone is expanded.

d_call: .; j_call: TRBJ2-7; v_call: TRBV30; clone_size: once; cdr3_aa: CAWTQGLLQYF; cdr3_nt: TGTGCCTGGACCCAGGGACTGTTGCAGTACTTC
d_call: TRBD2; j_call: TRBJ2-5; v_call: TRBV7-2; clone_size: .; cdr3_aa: CASSLLGGEETQYF; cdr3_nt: TGTGCCAGCAGCTTATTGGGGGGGGAAGAGACCCAGTACTTC
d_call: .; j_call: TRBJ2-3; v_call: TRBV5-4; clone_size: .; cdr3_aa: CASSPSNGDTQYF; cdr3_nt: TGTGCCAGCAGCCCTTCCAACGGAGATACGCAGTATTTT
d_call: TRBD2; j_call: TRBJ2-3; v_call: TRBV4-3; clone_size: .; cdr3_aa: CASSPGGGAGDTQYF; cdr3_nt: TGCGCCAGCAGCCCCGGGGGGGGAGCGGGAGATACGCAGTATTTT
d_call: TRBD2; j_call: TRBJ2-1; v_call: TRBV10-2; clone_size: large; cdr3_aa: CASSEPGLAGALVDEQFF; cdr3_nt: TGCGCCAGCAGTGAGCCGGGACTAGCGGGGGCTTTGGTGGATGAGCAGTTCTTC
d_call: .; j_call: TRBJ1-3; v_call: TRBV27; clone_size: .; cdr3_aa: CASSPSYGEVGNTIYF; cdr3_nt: TGTGCCAGCAGTCCCTCCTATGGTGAGGTCGGAAACACCATATATTTT
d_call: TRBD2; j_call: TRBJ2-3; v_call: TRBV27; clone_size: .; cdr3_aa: CASSRIQRGGPDTQYF; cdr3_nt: TGTGCCAGCAGTCGAATCCAGCGGGGGGGCCCAGATACGCAGTATTTT
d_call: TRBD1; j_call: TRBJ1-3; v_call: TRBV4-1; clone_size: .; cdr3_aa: CASSYGTGGNTIYF; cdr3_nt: TGCGCCAGCAGCTACGGGACAGGGGGAAACACCATATATTTT
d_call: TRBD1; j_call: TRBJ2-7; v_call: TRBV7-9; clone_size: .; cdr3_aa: CASSGGQGVLLSEQYF; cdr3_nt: TGTGCCAGCAGCGGGGGACAGGGAGTACTCTTGTCGGAGCAGTACTTC
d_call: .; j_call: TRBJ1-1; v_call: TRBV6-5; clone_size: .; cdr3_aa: CASSYSPKPGAEAFF; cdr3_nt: TGTGCCAGCAGTTACTCTCCTAAACCAGGCGCTGAAGCTTTCTTT
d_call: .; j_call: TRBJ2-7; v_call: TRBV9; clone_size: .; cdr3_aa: CASSVNSGEQYF; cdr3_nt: TGTGCCAGCAGCGTAAACAGCGGGGAGCAGTACTTC
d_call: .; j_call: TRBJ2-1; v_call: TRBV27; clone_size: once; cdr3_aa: CASSLFRGTAWVAQFF; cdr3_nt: TGTGCCAGCAGTTTATTTAGGGGCACGGCGTGGGTTGCGCAGTTCTTC
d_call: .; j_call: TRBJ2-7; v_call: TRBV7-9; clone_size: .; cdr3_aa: CASSPTRQSYEQYF; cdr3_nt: TGTGCCAGCAGCCCAACCAGACAGTCCTACGAGCAGTACTTC
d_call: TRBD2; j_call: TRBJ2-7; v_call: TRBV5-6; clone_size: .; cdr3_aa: CASSLGGGLLPYEQYF; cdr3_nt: TGTGCCAGCAGCTTGGGCGGGGGGCTTCTTCCCTACGAGCAGTACTTC
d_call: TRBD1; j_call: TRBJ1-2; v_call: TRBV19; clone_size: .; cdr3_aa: CAIRTGRYGYTF; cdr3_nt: TGTGCCATCCGGACAGGGCGATATGGCTACACCTTC
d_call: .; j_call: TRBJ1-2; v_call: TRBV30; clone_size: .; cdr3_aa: CAWSVNLDGGYTF; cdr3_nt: TGTGCCTGGAGTGTAAACCTAGACGGTGGCTACACCTTC
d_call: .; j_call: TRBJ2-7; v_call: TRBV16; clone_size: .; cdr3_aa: CASSQLEGWGEQYF; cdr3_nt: TGTGCCAGCAGCCAATTGGAGGGATGGGGCGAGCAGTACTTC
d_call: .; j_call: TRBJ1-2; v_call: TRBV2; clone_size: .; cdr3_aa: CASSWMRGNYGYTF; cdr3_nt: TGTGCCAGCAGTTGGATGCGGGGGAACTATGGCTACACCTTC
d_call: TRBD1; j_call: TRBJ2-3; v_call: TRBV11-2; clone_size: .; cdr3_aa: CASSRRDRGPDTQYF; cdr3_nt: TGTGCCAGCAGCCGGCGGGACAGGGGGCCAGATACGCAGTATTTT
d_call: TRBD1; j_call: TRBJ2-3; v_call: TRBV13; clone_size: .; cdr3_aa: CASSLGLTGNTDTQYF; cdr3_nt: TGTGCCAGCAGCTTAGGTTTGACAGGGAACACAGATACGCAGTATTTT
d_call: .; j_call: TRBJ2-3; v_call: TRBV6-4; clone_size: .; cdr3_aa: CASSEGTHTDTQYF; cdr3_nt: TGTGCCAGCAGTGAAGGGACACACACAGATACGCAGTATTTT
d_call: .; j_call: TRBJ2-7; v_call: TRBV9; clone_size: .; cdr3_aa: CASGASSYEQYF; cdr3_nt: TGTGCCAGCGGGGCCTCCTCCTACGAGCAGTACTTC
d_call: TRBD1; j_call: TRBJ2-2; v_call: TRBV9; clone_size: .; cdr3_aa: CASSGDRGETGELFF; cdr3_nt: TGTGCCAGCAGCGGCGACAGGGGAGAGACCGGGGAGCTGTTTTTT
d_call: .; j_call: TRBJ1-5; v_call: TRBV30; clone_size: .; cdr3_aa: CAWSPGGYNQPQHF; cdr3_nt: TGTGCCTGGAGTCCGGGGGGCTACAATCAGCCCCAGCATTTT
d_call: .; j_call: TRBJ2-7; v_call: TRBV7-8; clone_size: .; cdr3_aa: CASSLGTYYEQYF; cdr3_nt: TGTGCCAGCAGCTTAGGGACTTACTACGAGCAGTACTTC
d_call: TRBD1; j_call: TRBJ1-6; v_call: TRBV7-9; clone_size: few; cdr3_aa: CASSSGTGGYSPLHF; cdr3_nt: TGTGCCAGCAGTTCCGGGACAGGGGGCTATTCACCCCTCCACTTT
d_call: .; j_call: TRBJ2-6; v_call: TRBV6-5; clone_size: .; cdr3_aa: CASTMEYSGANVLTF; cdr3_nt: TGTGCCAGCACCATGGAGTACTCTGGGGCCAACGTCCTGACTTTC
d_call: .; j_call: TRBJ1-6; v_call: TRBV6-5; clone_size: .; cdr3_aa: CASSYRPLSPLHF; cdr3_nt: TGTGCCAGCAGTTATCGTCCCCTCTCACCCCTCCACTTT
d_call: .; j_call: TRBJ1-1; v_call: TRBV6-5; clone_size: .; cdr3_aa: CASSSPTDRLNEAFF; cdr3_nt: TGTGCCAGCAGTTCCCCTACTGACAGGCTGAACGAAGCTTTCTTT
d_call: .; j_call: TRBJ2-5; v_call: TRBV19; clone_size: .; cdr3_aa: CASSIDGEETQYF; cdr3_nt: TGTGCCAGTAGTATAGACGGGGAAGAGACCCAGTACTTC
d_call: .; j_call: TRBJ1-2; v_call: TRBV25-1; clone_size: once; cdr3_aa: CASSELGGDYGYTF; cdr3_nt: TGTGCCAGCAGTGAATTGGGGGGGGATTATGGCTACACCTTC
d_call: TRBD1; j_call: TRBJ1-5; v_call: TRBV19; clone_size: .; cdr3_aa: CASSIGAGGYSNQPQHF; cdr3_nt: TGTGCCAGTAGTATAGGAGCAGGGGGGTATAGCAATCAGCCCCAGCATTTT
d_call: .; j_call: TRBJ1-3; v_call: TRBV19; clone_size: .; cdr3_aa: CASSILRPSSGNTIYF; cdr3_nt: TGTGCCAGTAGTATCCTACGTCCGAGCTCTGGAAACACCATATATTTT
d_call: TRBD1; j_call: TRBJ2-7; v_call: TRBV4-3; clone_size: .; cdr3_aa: CASSQGQGPTYEQYF; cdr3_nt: TGCGCCAGCAGCCAAGGACAGGGCCCGACCTACGAGCAGTACTTC
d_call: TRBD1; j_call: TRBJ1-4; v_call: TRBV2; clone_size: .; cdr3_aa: CASSPPGQGLATNEKLFF; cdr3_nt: TGTGCCAGCAGTCCGCCGGGACAGGGCCTAGCAACTAATGAAAAACTGTTTTTT
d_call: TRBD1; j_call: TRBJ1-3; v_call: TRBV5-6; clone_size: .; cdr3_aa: CASSQGAGNTIYF; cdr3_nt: TGTGCCAGCAGCCAGGGGGCAGGAAACACCATATATTTT
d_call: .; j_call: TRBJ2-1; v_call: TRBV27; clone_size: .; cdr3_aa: CASSAEPGTRNEQFF; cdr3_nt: TGTGCCAGCAGTGCCGAACCCGGGACACGGAATGAGCAGTTCTTC
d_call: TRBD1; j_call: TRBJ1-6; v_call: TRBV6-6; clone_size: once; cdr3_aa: CASRIQGANRNSPLHF; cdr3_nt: TGTGCCAGCAGGATACAGGGGGCGAATAGGAATTCACCCCTCCACTTT
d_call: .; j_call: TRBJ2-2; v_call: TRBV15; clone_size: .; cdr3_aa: CATTGHNTGELFF; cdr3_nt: TGTGCCACCACGGGACATAACACCGGGGAGCTGTTTTTT
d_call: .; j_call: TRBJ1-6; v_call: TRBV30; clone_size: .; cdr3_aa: CAWGLTTNSPLHF; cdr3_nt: TGTGCCTGGGGACTTACGACCAATTCACCCCTCCACTTT
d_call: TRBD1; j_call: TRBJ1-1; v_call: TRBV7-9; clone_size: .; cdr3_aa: CASSLPGQGIPRAEAFF; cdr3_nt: TGTGCCAGCAGTTTACCGGGACAGGGAATCCCAAGGGCCGAAGCTTTCTTT